This T cell receptor beta chain is from a study of blood T cell repertoires in COVID-19. Assay used: immunoSEQ multiplex PCR; TCRdb lists only in-frame clones, some missing. The sample lists fewer than 350,000 clones, 80% to 90% occurring once. Trimming took off 2 bases at V and 8 bases at J, with 9 bases between the two ends. Germline-derived CDR1 and CDR2 are MNHEY and SVGAGI. The CDR3 is 13 amino acids. Each recovered donor of Cohort 3 presented with two negative PCRs, clearance, or symptom resolution. The specimen sequenced was PBMCs or T cells enriched from blood (not recorded which). This clonotype was sampled from a man aged 25 to 40 who had recovered from COVID-19. The rearrangement links TRBV6-5 to TRBJ1-4; D is ambiguous. CDR3 in DNA: TGTGCCAGCAGTTACGTAGCCGAAGAAAAACTGTTTTTT. This sequence encodes CASSYVAEEKLFF.